This T cell receptor (beta chain) was captured by sequencing in a study of T-cell memory formation after mild COVID-19. V dropped 0 bases and J dropped 0 bases, with 8 bases sitting between them. Germline loops: CDR1 SGHDN, CDR2 FVKESK. The CDR3 consists of 15 residues. TCRdb independently ran MiXCR on the 5' RACE reads; one entry per CDR3 protein. The sample holds 110,000 or so distinct CDR3 sequences, over 20% seen once. The chain links TRBV14 to TRBJ1-1; perhaps TRBD1 as D (6 bases). The origin of this receptor is a man aged 18 to 30 who had mild COVID-19 (a few samples of this study predate the infection). Cell type and time point are not known. Sequenced sample: PBMCs or a T cell subset sorted from them (not recorded which). In DNA, the CDR3 is TGTGCCAGCAGCCAAGAGGGGGCTCTGAACACTGAAGCTTTCTTT. Protein product: CASSQEGALNTEAFF.